These T cell receptor beta chains were read from a single sample in a study of regulatory T cells in long-lasting Graves disease. TCRdb analysed the multiplex PCR reads with MiXCR anew, one entry per CDR3 protein. The profile shows 560,000 or so distinct CDR3 sequences, 15% to 20% of them singletons. The data were also submitted as part of a second study, on T cells in Graves' hyperthyroidism and ophthalmopathy.

The sample consisted of peripheral blood mononuclear cells (PBMCs), taken at new diagnosis, from a patient treated with antithyroid drugs. These receptors all stem from a man aged 18 to 35 with Graves disease. Each CDR3 is given with its conserved first and last residue. D genes are given only for firm matches. Only part of the rows carry a size: once, few, many, or a class if the clone is expanded.

>TRBV3-1|TRBJ2-3|-|-
TGTGCCAGCAGCCCCACGTTTGGTAACACAGATACGCAGTATTTT
CASSPTFGNTDTQYF
>TRBV27|TRBJ1-6|-|-
TGTGCCAGCAGTTTATCCCAGAGCTCCTATAATTCACCCCTCCACTTT
CASSLSQSSYNSPLHF
>TRBV20-1|TRBJ2-3|many|-
TGCAGTGCAACGTTGGAGGGCCCTAAGGTGGATACGCAGTATTTT
CSATLEGPKVDTQYF
>TRBV20-1|TRBJ1-1|many|TRBD1
TGCAGTGCTTCCGGGACAGGGGAGAGGGCTTTCTTT
CSASGTGERAFF
>TRBV12-3/TRBV12-4|TRBJ2-7|many|-
TGTGCCAGCAGTTTATCCGGGGGTATTTACGAGCAGTACTTC
CASSLSGGIYEQYF
>TRBV2|TRBJ2-5|many|-
TGTGCCAGCAGTGTTGTGGTTCGAGGAGAGACCCAGTACTTC
CASSVVVRGETQYF
>TRBV2|TRBJ2-6|few|-
TGTGCCAGCGCCGATGAGCGGGCCGGGGCCAACGTCCTGACTTTC
CASADERAGANVLTF
>TRBV6-1|TRBJ2-5|many|-
TGTGCCACCACAGCGGAGCACCAAGAGACCCAGTACTTC
CATTAEHQETQYF
>TRBV20-1|TRBJ1-1|-|-
TGCAGTGCTAGAGTAGCGAGTCCCTTCTTTTTCTTT
CSARVASPFFFF
>TRBV20-1|TRBJ2-7|few|TRBD2
TGCAGTACCCCCCGACTAGCGGGAGAGTACGAGCAGTACTTC
CSTPRLAGEYEQYF
>TRBV9|TRBJ2-7|few|-
TGTGCCAGCAGCGTATCGACAGGTCTATCCGAGCAGTACTTC
CASSVSTGLSEQYF
>TRBV30|TRBJ2-4|many|-
TGTGCCTGGGCCGGGACACGGGTTGGCAAAAACATTCAGTACTTC
CAWAGTRVGKNIQYF
>TRBV5-1|TRBJ2-3|many|-
TGCGCCAGCAGCTTAAGGGCGGTTAGCACAGATACGCAGTATTTT
CASSLRAVSTDTQYF
>TRBV7-9|TRBJ2-7|-|TRBD2
TGTGCCAGCGGGACTAGCGGGAGAGGGCCTTACGAGCAGTACTTC
CASGTSGRGPYEQYF